This TCR beta chain was sequenced during a study of CD8 T cell repertoires and HIV-1 epitope variants. Study in general: Controls were a CMV, EBV and flu pool, Ebola AY9, and no peptide.

The V end lost 3 bases, the J end lost 11 bases, and 25 bases lay between the germline ends. The CDR3 spans 16 residues. The germline CDR1 and CDR2 sequences are SEHNR and FQNEAQ (reference sequence). TCRdb's table, derived via immunoSEQ multiplex PCR, lists solely in-frame clones and lacks some. The sample lists under 100,000 clones; roughly 81% were seen once. The sequence came from a male donor with HIV. Sequencing was done on a sample of uncultured baseline CD8+ T cells from peripheral blood mononuclear cells (PBMCs). The chain is built from TRBV7-9 and TRBJ2-5, with a weak D call TRBD1 (8 bases). This chain's CDR3 is CASSFAAETGAGEQYF. CDR3 nucleotide sequence: TGTGCCAGCAGCTTCGCCGCCGAGACAGGGGCGGGGGAGCAGTACTTC.